The present entry profiles one T cell receptor beta chain with its context. Repertoires were generated with immunoSEQ multiplex PCR, while TCRdb's copy carries only in-frame clones and drops some. The sample carries fewer than 350,000 clones, 75% to 90% recorded once. This sample was taken from a study of blood T cell repertoires in COVID-19. The wider study: PBMCs, B-cell-depleted T cells, or T cells were the source of the cDNA or gDNA that made up the material.

Germline V gives CDR1 LNHNV, CDR2 YYDKDF (reference sequence). With V trimmed by 3 bases and J by 2 bases, 16 bases remained unmatched. CDR3 length: 20 amino acids. Sequenced input: peripheral blood. The receptor's source is a young woman who had recovered from COVID-19. The V call is TRBV15, the J call TRBJ2-6; 7 nucleotides match TRBD1. In nucleotides, the CDR3 is TGTGCCACCAGCAGGACCCACCTACAGGGGCAGGGAACTGGGGCCAACGTCCTGACTTTC. This translates into CATSRTHLQGQGTGANVLTF.